The 22 T cell receptor beta chains in this list originate from one sample, sequenced in a study of blood T cell repertoires in COVID-19. Some clones are missing from TCRdb's copy, which holds only in-frame ones; the method was immunoSEQ multiplex PCR. This table holds fewer than 150,000 clones, 70% to 90% found once. Sequencing was done on a sample of peripheral blood. These receptors came from a woman in her forties or fifties who had recovered from COVID-19.

V gene TRBV5-1 combines with J gene TRBJ2-7; tentatively, D is TRBD2 (5 bases). Deletions cut 0 bases from V and 4 bases from J, with 17 bases between. CDR3 length: 16 residues. Germline V lookup: CDR1 SGHRS, CDR2 YFSETQ. The CDR3: CASSLGAGLLLYEQYF. For the CDR3, the DNA is TGCGCCAGCAGCTTGGGGGCAGGACTCTTACTTTACGAGCAGTACTTC.

In its sample, this clone was seen a few times. The genes are TRBV5-1 and TRBJ2-7; 7 positions match TRBD1. Germline CDR1 and CDR2: SGHRS and YFSETQ. This CDR3 is built from 14 residues. Germline trimming cut 3 bases from V and 4 bases from J; bases unmatched to any gene: 7. In DNA form, the CDR3 reads TGCGCCAGCAGCTCTGGGACAGTCGCGTACGAGCAGTACTTC. It specifies CASSSGTVAYEQYF. Filled out from reference TRBV5-1 and TRBJ2-7, the complete variable domain reads KAGVTQTPRYLIKTRGQQVTLSCSPISGHRSVSWYQQTPGQGLQFLFEYFSETQRNKGNFPGRFSGRQFSNSRSEMNVSTLELGDSALYLCASSSGTVAYEQYFGPGTRLTVT.

The chain carries TRBV19 and TRBJ2-5, with TRBD1 identical over 8 bases. Per germline, CDR1 LNHDA and CDR2 SQIVND (reference sequence). The CDR3 loop spans 13 amino acids. J lost 5 bases, V lost 4 bases, and 3 bases had no gene match. The CDR3 DNA follows: TGTGCCAGTAGTACCAGGGGGCCCGAGACCCAGTACTTC. Residues: CASSTRGPETQYF.

The gene calls are TRBV19 and TRBJ1-4; possible D gene TRBD1, 6 bases. The germline V gene encodes CDR1 LNHDA and CDR2 SQIVND (reference sequence). The CDR3 runs 15 residues. Trimming removed 5 bases at V and 5 bases at J, with 15 bases between. The CDR3 region is CASSPLDSPNEKLFF. CDR3 in DNA: TGTGCCAGTAGTCCTCTGGACAGTCCAAATGAAAAACTGTTTTTT.

V and J are TRBV27 and TRBJ1-1; 9 bases agree with TRBD1. V lost 2 bases to trimming and J lost 8 bases; unmatched junction nucleotides: 12. Germline V gives CDR1 MNHEY, CDR2 SMNVEV (reference sequence). CDR3 length equals 16 residues. This CDR3 is CASSLIPGAGQGEAFF. CDR3 sequence (DNA): TGTGCCAGCAGTTTAATCCCGGGTGCCGGACAGGGGGAAGCTTTCTTT.

This chain connects TRBV2 to TRBJ1-2; weak D call: TRBD1 (5 bases). Per germline, CDR1 SNHLY and CDR2 FYNNEI. The CDR3 consists of 13 residues. Trimming took 2 bases from V and 8 from J, leaving 12 bases between them. CDR3 amino acids: CASSERGTTGYTF. CDR3 DNA sequence: TGTGCCAGCAGTGAAAGGGGCACGACGGGCTACACCTTC.

The chain combines TRBV7-2 with TRBJ1-2; 8 bases match TRBD1. The CDR3 covers 14 residues. The V gene end was trimmed by 5 bases and the J gene end by 7 bases; junction bases not matched to a gene: 9. Looked up from germline, CDR1 is SGHTA and CDR2 is FQGNSA. The CDR3, as DNA: TGTGCCAGCAGCCCAGCCGGGACAGGAGTTGGCTACACCTTC. Protein product: CASSPAGTGVGYTF.

CDR3 DNA sequence: TGTGCCAGCAGCCCCTACGCAGGGGAAGGCGGGGAGCTGTTTTTT. It translates to CASSPYAGEGGELFF. The chain links TRBV11-2 to TRBJ2-2; maybe TRBD1 (6 bases). V was clipped by 5 bases and J by 7 bases, with 17 bases between them. Germline lookup yields CDR1 SGHAT and CDR2 FQNNGV. This CDR3 region has 15 residues.

This chain joins TRBV18 and TRBJ2-3, with TRBD2 identical over 7 bases. The CDR3 consists of 15 residues. Germline values: CDR1 KGHSH, CDR2 LQKENI. Trimming cost V 4 bases and J 1 base; bases outside gene matches: 5. For the CDR3, the DNA is TGTGCCAGCTCACGAACTAGCGCGCGCACAGATACGCAGTATTTT. Translation: CASSRTSARTDTQYF.

This clone was counted a few times. The chain uses TRBV7-9 and TRBJ2-7, with no clear D. CDR1 is SEHNR and CDR2 is FQNEAQ in the germline V gene (reference sequence). This CDR3 is built from 14 residues. The germline V and J ends were trimmed by 5 bases and 7 bases, with 18 bases remaining between them. Here the CDR3 reads CASSDSGYSEEQYF. The CDR3 DNA follows: TGTGCCAGCAGCGATTCCGGCTACTCGGAGGAGCAGTACTTC.

This chain links TRBV6-2 or TRBV6-3 with TRBJ1-5; D gene uncertain. This CDR3 is built from 14 residues. V was shortened by 2 bases and J by 2 bases, with 7 bases between the two germline ends. Germline V gene sequence: CDR1 MNHEY, CDR2 SVGEGT. CDR3 bases: TGTGCCAGCAGTTACGCCTTAGGCAATCAGCCCCAGCATTTT. Translating gives CASSYALGNQPQHF.

The chain combines TRBV19 with TRBJ2-3, with D maybe TRBD1 (5 bases). The germline V gene encodes CDR1 LNHDA and CDR2 SQIVND (reference sequence). CDR3 length equals 16 residues. Trimming shortened V by 5 bases and J by 1 base, and 16 bases separated the two germline ends. The CDR3 DNA reads as TGTGCCAGTAGTGGGCTGGTCAGGGAACGCACAGATACGCAGTATTTT. It specifies CASSGLVRERTDTQYF.

This chain links TRBV7-9 with TRBJ2-7, with 8 bases matching TRBD1. This CDR3 region has 15 residues. Trimming at V came to 4 bases and at J to 0 bases, leaving 5 bases not matched to a gene. Germline V gene data show CDR1 as SEHNR and CDR2 as FQNEAQ (reference sequence). The CDR3 reads CASSYRDRSSYEQYF. In nucleotides, the CDR3 is TGTGCCAGCAGCTACCGGGACAGGAGCTCCTACGAGCAGTACTTC.

V is TRBV7-6 and J is TRBJ2-2; D remains ambiguous. Germline V gene sequence: CDR1 SGHVS, CDR2 FNYEAQ. This CDR3 is 17 amino acids long. V lost 0 bases and J 6 bases, leaving 17 bases between the germline ends. In DNA form, the CDR3 reads TGTGCCAGCAGCTTAGCACCTGTTTCCGGGTTGGCCGGGGAGCTGTTTTTT. It codes for CASSLAPVSGLAGELFF.

As DNA, the CDR3 is TGTGCCAGCGCTGGCGGAGATACGCAGTATTTT. Encoded protein: CASAGGDTQYF. This chain uses TRBV6-6 with TRBJ2-3; no firm D call. This CDR3 is 11 amino acids long. Germline-derived CDR1 and CDR2 are MNHNY and SVGAGI (reference sequence). The germline V and J ends were trimmed by 8 bases and 5 bases, with 8 bases remaining between them.

The chain couples TRBV3-1 (or the pseudogene TRBV3-2) to TRBJ2-2; 9 bases line up with TRBD2. V lost 0 bases to trimming and J lost 8 bases; unmatched junction nucleotides: 13. From germline, CDR1 is LGHDT and CDR2 YNNKEL (reference sequence). The CDR3 runs to 18 residues. CDR3 bases: TGTGCCAGCAGCCAAGATCCGAGCGGGGGGACTTCAGGAGGGGAGCTGTTTTTT. Protein sequence: CASSQDPSGGTSGGELFF.

This chain connects TRBV5-1 to TRBJ1-2; D is uncertain. This CDR3 is 16 amino acids long. Trimming removed 2 bases from V and 0 bases from J, with 14 bases in between. CDR1 is SGHRS, CDR2 YFSETQ, per germline. The CDR3 loop is CASSFSPGVANYGYTF. In nucleotides, the CDR3 is TGCGCCAGCAGCTTCTCCCCCGGGGTAGCTAACTATGGCTACACCTTC.

This chain uses TRBV13 with TRBJ2-5, with D possibly TRBD1 on 5 matching bases. Germline loops: CDR1 PRHDT, CDR2 FYEKMQ (reference sequence). The CDR3 sequence is 13 residues long. V lost 4 bases and J lost 2, with 8 bases in between. This CDR3 is CASSSGRQETQYF. The CDR3 nucleotides read TGTGCCAGCAGCTCAGGGCGACAAGAGACCCAGTACTTC.

This clone was counted a single time. The J gene is TRBJ2-3, the V gene TRBV5-1, with 9 nucleotides matching TRBD2. Losses at the gene ends were 5 bases for V and 2 bases for J; bases not matched to a gene: 6. Germline CDR1 reads SGHRS; CDR2 reads YFSETQ. The CDR3 spans 15 residues. CDR3 sequence reads: CASSYGLAFTDTQYF. CDR3 coding DNA: TGCGCCAGCAGTTACGGACTAGCGTTCACAGATACGCAGTATTTT.

This chain uses TRBV3-1 (or the pseudogene TRBV3-2) with TRBJ2-7; D might be TRBD2 (5 bases). Deletions cut 5 bases from V and 1 base from J, with 18 bases between. The CDR3 covers 16 residues. CDR1 and CDR2 from the germline V gene are LGHDT and YNNKEL (reference sequence). Here the CDR3 DNA reads TGTGCCAGCAGCGTCTCCCGGAGCGGAGATTCCTACGAGCAGTACTTC. This sequence encodes CASSVSRSGDSYEQYF.

The chain links TRBV30 to TRBJ2-2; a possible D gene is TRBD2 (6 bases). This CDR3 region has 14 residues. The germline gives CDR1 GTSNPN, CDR2 SVGIG (reference sequence). With 0 bases removed from V and 6 bases from J, the gap between germline ends came to 11 bases. In nucleotides, the CDR3 is TGTGCCTGGAGTGTTGCCAGGAGGGCCGGGGAGCTGTTTTTT. It codes for CAWSVARRAGELFF.

The J gene is TRBJ2-3, the V gene TRBV30; possibly TRBD2 for D (6 bases). CDR3 length: 11 residues. Germline V CDR1 and CDR2: GTSNPN, SVGIG (reference sequence). V was pared by 5 bases and J by 8 bases, with 11 bases between. Here the CDR3 reads CAWRTGSTQYF. The CDR3 bases are TGTGCCTGGCGCACCGGGAGTACGCAGTATTTT.